One and the same sample provided the 20 T cell receptor beta chains below, sequenced in a study of T-cell reconstitution after alpha-beta-depleted transplantation in children. Preparation of the TCRbeta library involved a method that used unique molecular identifiers. In TCRdb, the PCR reads were re-called with MiXCR into one record per CDR3 protein. The sample comprises hundreds of thousands of distinct CDR3 sequences, approximately 12% of which are singletons, and about 2% rests with the top ten. The sequencing used PBMCs, mostly from graft donor cells, collected 360 days after TCRalphabeta/CD19-depleted stem cell transplant. These receptors all stem from a male patient aged 10-17 years who had a stem cell transplant for acute myeloid leukemia, so the T cells may come from the graft donor.

This clonotype was counted at least ten times. This sequence joins TRBV24-1 and TRBJ2-3, with TRBD1 matching 9 bases. After removal of 4 bases from V and 6 bases from J, the junction contained 4 bases not matched to a gene. The germline V gene has CDR1 KGHDR and CDR2 SFDVKD. CDR3 length: 14 amino acids. CDR3 protein: CATSEPGTGDTQYF. CDR3 DNA: TGTGCCACCAGTGAACCCGGGACAGGGGATACGCAGTATTTT.

This clonotype showed up just a few times. V gene TRBV9 combines with J gene TRBJ2-7; no clear D gene. This CDR3 has 13 amino acids. Deletions cut 0 bases from V and 5 bases from J, with 9 bases between. Looked up from germline, CDR1 is SGDLS and CDR2 is YYNGEE. CDR3 coding DNA: TGTGCCAGCAGCGTAGGAGTTTGGGACGAGCAGTACTTC. It yields the protein CASSVGVWDEQYF.

This clonotype has a count of ten or more. V gene TRBV7-2 combines with J gene TRBJ2-1, with D hard to call. The V gene lost 5 bases and the J gene lost 9 bases, with 14 bases spanning the gap. The CDR3 sequence is 13 residues long. Germline CDR1 is SGHTA and CDR2 is FQGNSA. The CDR3 DNA reads as TGTGCCAGCAGCGATTGGGCCACTTCTGAGCAGTTCTTC. This encodes CASSDWATSEQFF.

The chain is built from TRBV5-4 and TRBJ1-1; 7 bases are shared with TRBD1. CDR1 and CDR2 from the germline V gene are SGHNT and YYREEE (reference sequence). The J segment lost 3 bases and the V segment lost 0 bases, leaving 2 bases of the junction unmatched. This CDR3 spans 14 amino acids. The CDR3: CASSLVGQHTEAFF. The CDR3 DNA sequence: TGTGCCAGCAGCTTGGTGGGACAGCACACTGAAGCTTTCTTT.

This clonotype was found many times. The gene calls are TRBV10-3 and TRBJ2-2, with D maybe TRBD1 (6 bases). CDR1 and CDR2 (germline): ENHRY, SYGVKD. V was pared by 2 bases and J by 6 bases, with 13 bases between. The CDR3 has 15 residues. CDR3 sequence reads: CAISENTGSSGELFF. The CDR3 DNA reads TGTGCCATCAGTGAGAATACAGGGTCTTCCGGGGAGCTGTTTTTT.

CDR3 region: CASDFRAGGYNEQFF. The CDR3 DNA reads TGTGCCAGCGACTTCCGCGCAGGGGGCTACAATGAGCAGTTCTTC. This chain links TRBV28 with TRBJ2-1, with TRBD1 matching over 7 bases. Germline lookup yields CDR1 MDHEN and CDR2 SYDVKM. Trimming removed 8 bases from V and 3 bases from J; junction bases left unmatched: 10. This CDR3 has 15 amino acids.

There are a few counts of this clonotype. V gene TRBV6-1 combines with J gene TRBJ1-6; weak D call: TRBD1 (6 bases). Trimming took 6 bases from V and 10 from J, leaving 19 bases between them. CDR3 length: 15 amino acids. Germline V lookup: CDR1 MNHNS, CDR2 SASEGT. CDR3 amino acids: CASSPRDNLWSPLHF. The CDR3 region has the DNA TGTGCCAGCAGCCCACGGGACAATTTATGGTCACCCCTCCACTTT.

Only a few counts were recorded for this clonotype. V usage is TRBV4-2 and J usage is TRBJ1-1; 9 bases map to TRBD1. This CDR3 is 15 amino acids long. After removal of 1 base from V and 3 bases from J, the junction contained 3 bases not matched to a gene. From germline, CDR1 is LGHNA and CDR2 YNFKEQ. The DNA for the CDR3 is TGTGCCAGCAGCCAAGTGGGACAGGGACACACTGAAGCTTTCTTT. Translated, it gives CASSQVGQGHTEAFF.

This clonotype was found many times. One end of the junction is discordant with germline, which a read error may explain. This chain links TRBV29-1 with TRBJ2-1, with D perhaps TRBD2 (6 bases). Germline CDR1 SQVTM, CDR2 ANQGSEA. This CDR3 has 11 residues. DNA of the CDR3: TGCAGCGTTGATGACGGGAGTGAGAAGTTCTTC. This encodes CSVDDGSEKFF.

The chain couples TRBV15 to TRBJ2-5; D is uncertain. The CDR3 loop spans 12 amino acids. Germline loops: CDR1 LNHNV, CDR2 YYDKDF (reference sequence). Trimming pared 5 bases from V and 7 bases from J, leaving 11 bases between. CDR3 amino acids: CATSALAGTQYF. CDR3 nucleotides: TGTGCCACCAGCGCCTTGGCAGGGACCCAGTACTTC.

The genes are TRBV19 and TRBJ2-3; 8 positions agree with TRBD2. The V and J ends lost 3 bases and 2 bases, in that order; junction bases with no gene match: 7. From germline, CDR1 is LNHDA and CDR2 SQIVND (reference sequence). The CDR3 is 16 residues long. The CDR3 DNA sequence: TGTGCCAGTAGTATCCCTACTAGCGGCACCACAGATACGCAGTATTTT. Translating gives CASSIPTSGTTDTQYF.

This clonotype was counted only a few times. V is TRBV7-2 and J is TRBJ2-4; no clear D gene. Germline lookup yields CDR1 SGHTA and CDR2 FQGNSA. V lost 3 bases to trimming and J lost 3 bases, with 3 bases between them. The CDR3 spans 12 residues. CDR3 protein: CASSLGKNIQYF. The CDR3 bases are TGTGCCAGCAGCTTGGGCAAAAACATTCAGTACTTC.

This clonotype showed up just a few times. The CDR3 protein is CSASPSNQPQHF. CDR3 in DNA: TGCAGTGCATCCCCCTCCAATCAGCCCCAGCATTTT. The chain uses TRBV20-1 and TRBJ1-5; D is unresolved. Deletions cut 6 bases from V and 3 bases from J, with 9 bases between. Germline loops: CDR1 DFQATT, CDR2 SNEGSKA (reference sequence). The CDR3 is 12 residues long.

The chain uses TRBV15 and TRBJ1-2; D is uncertain. The ends were cut back, 4 bases at V and 4 bases at J, with 13 bases in the middle. The CDR3 covers 14 residues. Per germline, CDR1 LNHNV and CDR2 YYDKDF (reference sequence). The CDR3 nucleotides read TGTGCCACCAGCACTCTGATACGGACCTATGGCTACACCTTC. The encoded protein is CATSTLIRTYGYTF.

The rearrangement joins TRBV12-3 or TRBV12-4 to TRBJ2-1, with 9 nucleotides matching TRBD2. V shed 3 bases and J 6 bases; nucleotides not matched to a gene: 6. The CDR3 runs 15 residues. Here the CDR3 reads CASSFSGSRSNEQFF. Written as DNA, the CDR3 is TGTGCCAGCAGTTTTAGCGGGAGTAGGAGCAATGAGCAGTTCTTC.

This clonotype was seen only a few times. The chain combines TRBV16 with TRBJ2-7, with 7 bases fitting TRBD2. CDR1 and CDR2 (germline): KGHSY, FQNENV. The ends lost 1 base at V and 1 base at J; junction bases unmatched: 19. The CDR3 has 20 residues. CDR3 in amino acids: CASSQFGRLGSRGRSYEQYF. CDR3 nucleotide sequence: TGTGCCAGCAGCCAATTTGGGAGGCTGGGTAGTCGCGGGAGATCCTACGAGCAGTACTTC.

The rearrangement links TRBV6-4 to TRBJ2-2, with 9 bases lining up with TRBD2. The CDR3 runs 19 residues. The V and J ends lost 2 bases and 0 bases, in that order; junction bases with no gene match: 10. Germline V gene data show CDR1 as MRHNA and CDR2 as SNTAGT. The CDR3 region has the DNA TGTGCCAGCAGTGACAGGCTTCGGCTAGCGGGAACGAACACCGGGGAGCTGTTTTTT. It translates to CASSDRLRLAGTNTGELFF.

V gene TRBV5-1 combines with J gene TRBJ2-3, with D perhaps assigned TRBD1 or TRBD2 (5 bases each). Trimming cost V 4 bases and J 4 bases, with 19 bases left between them. The germline CDR1 and CDR2 sequences are SGHRS and YFSETQ. There are 16 residues in the CDR3. CDR3 DNA: TGCGCCAGCAGCCCCCGGGACCCAGGGTTCCCAGATACGCAGTATTTT. This codes for CASSPRDPGFPDTQYF.

The chain is built from TRBV20-1 and TRBJ1-5; D unclear. Germline V gives CDR1 DFQATT, CDR2 SNEGSKA (reference sequence). V was clipped by 3 bases and J by 0 bases, with 15 bases between them. The CDR3 extends over 16 amino acids. CDR3 protein: CSASYYRTDSNQPQHF. CDR3 nucleotide sequence: TGCAGTGCTAGCTACTACCGGACGGATAGCAATCAGCCCCAGCATTTT.

The rearrangement joins TRBV30 to TRBJ1-1; TRBD1 matches 8 bases. This CDR3 has 11 amino acids. From germline, CDR1 is GTSNPN and CDR2 SVGIG (reference sequence). Losses at the gene ends were 5 bases for V and 8 bases for J; bases not matched to a gene: 4. CDR3 sequence reads: CAWLGQGEAFF. The CDR3 DNA sequence: TGTGCCTGGTTAGGACAGGGAGAAGCTTTCTTT.